These T cell receptor beta chains were read from a single sample in a study of human T cells and chemical hapten exposure. TCRdb ran MiXCR on the RACE reads and lists one entry per CDR3 protein. The table shows roughly 84,000 distinct CDR3 sequences, with approximately 10% occurring only once. This specimen consisted of whole blood, obtained in connection with sensitization to the hapten diphenylcyclopropenone (DPC). Receptors were obtained from a woman in her forties or fifties with alopecia areata. Some clones in this sample may be carry-over from other donors' samples. Both conserved end residues are part of each CDR3. The D gene is left open where the match is weak. A row's size may be missing; if present it is once, few, many or a size class.

size,V,J,D,CDR3,DNA
-,TRBV14,TRBJ2-7,-,CASSQGGGRPYSYEQYF,TGTGCCAGCAGCCAAGGAGGTGGGAGGCCCTACTCCTACGAGCAGTACTTC
many,TRBV6-2/TRBV6-3,TRBJ2-7,TRBD1,CASRPGTGQNEQYF,TGTGCCAGCAGACCCGGGACAGGGCAAAACGAGCAGTACTTC
many,TRBV25-1,TRBJ2-1,-,CASSEARDPHTPFF,TGTGCCAGCAGTGAAGCGCGGGACCCCCATACGCCGTTCTTC
many,TRBV4-1,TRBJ2-1,-,CASSHVNEQFF,TGCGCCAGCAGCCACGTTAATGAGCAGTTCTTC
few,TRBV28,TRBJ2-7,TRBD2,CASSLPLADYEQYF,TGTGCCAGCAGTCTCCCACTAGCGGACTACGAGCAGTACTTC
few,TRBV11-2,TRBJ2-1,-,CASSLGPASYHNEQFF,TGTGCCAGCAGCTTAGGGCCCGCCTCTTACCACAATGAGCAGTTCTTC
few,TRBV7-3,TRBJ2-1,-,CASSLTGLGFGNEQFF,TGTGCCAGCAGCTTAACTGGTCTGGGGTTTGGCAATGAGCAGTTCTTC
few,TRBV9,TRBJ2-2,-,CASNPANTGELFF,TGTGCCAGCAATCCCGCGAACACCGGGGAGCTGTTTTTT
-,TRBV6-5,TRBJ1-1,-,CASSTPSSTEAFF,TGTGCCAGCAGTACCCCGTCGAGCACTGAAGCTTTCTTT
many,TRBV30,TRBJ2-5,-,CAWSSGIGETQYF,TGTGCCTGGAGTTCCGGGATAGGAGAGACCCAGTACTTC
few,TRBV29-1,TRBJ2-5,TRBD2,CSVLISGSSSETQYF,TGCAGCGTCTTAATTAGCGGGAGTAGCTCAGAGACCCAGTACTTC
few,TRBV28,TRBJ2-7,-,CASSLVDGAGRFYSYEQYF,TGTGCCAGCAGTTTAGTTGATGGGGCGGGGCGGTTCTACTCCTACGAGCAGTACTTC
many,TRBV7-9,TRBJ2-7,-,CASSIRGLQTYEQYF,TGTGCCAGCAGCATTAGGGGACTCCAGACATACGAGCAGTACTTC
many,TRBV29-1,TRBJ1-5,-,CSVGTDYSNQPQHF,TGCAGCGTTGGAACCGATTATAGCAATCAGCCCCAGCATTTT
few,TRBV28,TRBJ1-1,-,CASNLPGAAFF,TGTGCCAGCAACCTTCCCGGGGCGGCTTTCTTT
few,TRBV19,TRBJ2-2,-,CAARDTPTAGELFF,TGTGCCGCAAGGGACACTCCAACAGCCGGGGAGCTGTTTTTT
few,TRBV12-5,TRBJ1-5,-,CASGPLDQPQHF,TGTGCTAGTGGCCCATTGGATCAGCCCCAGCATTTT
-,TRBV7-2,TRBJ2-7,-,CASSLGISGEQYF,TGTGCCAGCAGCTTAGGGATCTCCGGGGAGCAGTACTTC
-,TRBV12-3/TRBV12-4,TRBJ2-5,-,CASSFSSGTAKTQYF,TGTGCCAGCAGTTTCTCTTCCGGGACGGCGAAAACCCAGTACTTC
few,TRBV7-2,TRBJ2-7,-,CASSPWTSDSYEQYF,TGTGCCAGCAGCCCCTGGACATCCGATTCCTACGAGCAGTACTTC
-,TRBV29-1,TRBJ1-4,-,CSVGGAANEKLFF,TGCAGCGTTGGGGGGGCTGCTAATGAAAAACTGTTTTTT
many,TRBV9,TRBJ2-1,TRBD2,CASSVVPSGRDEQFF,TGTGCCAGCAGCGTAGTTCCTAGCGGGAGGGATGAGCAGTTCTTC
many,TRBV12-3/TRBV12-4,TRBJ2-1,-,CASSLRAGSLYNEQFF,TGTGCCAGCAGTTTAAGGGCGGGCAGCCTCTACAATGAGCAGTTCTTC
-,TRBV7-9,TRBJ2-3,TRBD2,CASRKSGRGNTDTQYF,TGTGCCAGCAGAAAGAGCGGGAGGGGGAACACAGATACGCAGTATTTT
many,TRBV5-4,TRBJ2-1,-,CASSFRGSDEQFF,TGTGCCAGCAGCTTCCGGGGGAGCGATGAGCAGTTCTTC
-,TRBV28,TRBJ2-4,-,CASSRAGQAAF,TGTGCCAGCAGCCGAGCGGGACAGGCCGCCTTC
-,TRBV19,TRBJ2-6,TRBD1,CASSIGQGAAGANVLTF,TGTGCCAGTAGTATAGGCCAGGGGGCGGCCGGGGCCAACGTCCTGACTTTC
many,TRBV12-3/TRBV12-4,TRBJ1-4,TRBD1,CASTAGTGGNEKLFF,TGTGCCAGCACCGCCGGGACAGGGGGTAATGAAAAACTGTTTTTT
few,TRBV12-3/TRBV12-4,TRBJ2-7,TRBD2,CASSPIAGGPSYEQYF,TGTGCCAGCAGTCCCATAGCGGGAGGGCCCTCCTACGAGCAGTACTTC
many,TRBV5-5,TRBJ1-4,-,CASSFLTEKLFF,TGTGCCAGCAGCTTTTTGACCGAAAAACTGTTTTTT
many,TRBV11-2,TRBJ2-5,TRBD2,CASSLRRPDEREGSETQYF,TGTGCCAGCAGCTTACGCCGACCGGACGAGCGGGAGGGCTCCGAGACCCAGTACTTC
few,TRBV12-3/TRBV12-4,TRBJ1-2,-,CASSLGPTLNYGYTF,TGTGCCAGCAGTCTAGGACCGACACTTAACTATGGCTACACCTTC
few,TRBV6-6,TRBJ2-1,TRBD2,CASRGTSGNNEQFF,TGTGCCAGCAGGGGGACTAGCGGAAACAATGAGCAGTTCTTC
few,TRBV7-8,TRBJ1-5,TRBD1,CASSLTGQGYSNQPQHF,TGTGCCAGCAGCTTAACCGGACAGGGCTATAGCAATCAGCCCCAGCATTTT
-,TRBV6-5,TRBJ2-3,-,CASSRWVSGSSTDTQYF,TGTGCCAGCAGTCGATGGGTTAGCGGATCTAGCACAGATACGCAGTATTTT
-,TRBV7-2,TRBJ2-2,-,CASSLGADRTGELFF,TGTGCCAGCAGCTTAGGGGCGGACCGCACCGGGGAGCTGTTTTTT
many,TRBV25-1,TRBJ1-1,TRBD1,CASRPPTGGGGEAFF,TGTGCCAGCAGGCCCCCCACAGGGGGAGGAGGTGAAGCTTTCTTT
many,TRBV12-3/TRBV12-4,TRBJ2-1,-,CASSNKGAGAFGNEQFF,TGTGCCAGCAGCAACAAGGGGGCGGGGGCTTTCGGCAATGAGCAGTTCTTC